Each of the 14 T cell receptor beta chains below was sequenced from the same sample in a study of cytomegalovirus exposure and HLA in healthy donors. PCR employed 60 Vbeta and 13 Jbeta primers. Measured with immunoSEQ multiplex PCR; TCRdb has only the in-frame clones, and not every one. This sample has approximately 210,000 clones, with around 87% found just once. Sequenced material: PBMCs. The receptors derive from a man aged 30-40 years in good health and CMV-seronegative.

The gene calls are TRBV30 and TRBJ2-5, with TRBD2 matching over 7 bases. The end of the DNA fits TRBJ2-7 better, so the J call may be wrong. CDR1 and CDR2 from the germline V gene are GTSNPN and SVGIG (reference sequence). This CDR3 comprises 16 residues. CDR3 coding DNA: TGTGCCTGGAGTGTAACCTCTGGGGGAGGGTCCTACGAGCAGTACTTC. Translating it yields CAWSVTSGGGSYEQYF.

V is TRBV6-1 and J is TRBJ2-3; 7 bases agree with TRBD2. V dropped 3 bases and J dropped 4; count of bases not matched to a gene: 10. Germline V gene sequence: CDR1 MNHNS, CDR2 SASEGT. The CDR3 has 16 amino acids. CDR3 protein: CASSDSGASGADTQYF. In DNA form, the CDR3 reads TGTGCCAGCAGTGACAGCGGGGCTTCTGGCGCAGATACGCAGTATTTT.

This chain connects TRBV15 to TRBJ1-2; no definite D call. Trimming cost V 3 bases and J 5 bases, with 10 bases left between them. The germline V gene encodes CDR1 LNHNV and CDR2 YYDKDF (reference sequence). This CDR3 contains 13 residues. The CDR3: CATSRVPGYGYTF. Written as DNA, the CDR3 is TGTGCCACCAGCAGGGTACCGGGTTATGGCTACACCTTC.

This rearrangement joins TRBV4-1 to TRBJ2-2, with 7 bases aligning to TRBD2. The germline CDR1 and CDR2 sequences are MGHRA and YSYEKL. The J segment lost 4 bases and the V segment lost 3 bases, leaving 8 bases of the junction unmatched. The CDR3 has 16 amino acids. CDR3 residues: CASSQFAGEVTGELFF. The CDR3, as DNA: TGCGCCAGCAGCCAGTTCGCGGGAGAAGTCACCGGGGAGCTGTTTTTT.

The chain has TRBV5-4 and TRBJ2-7, with TRBD1 identical over 7 bases. The CDR3 is made up of 16 amino acids. Unmatched junction bases numbered 12, after V lost 0 bases and J lost 6 bases. The V gene's germline CDR1 is SGHNT and CDR2 YYREEE (reference sequence). CDR3 sequence: CASSLGPGQVRPEQYF. The CDR3 DNA reads TGTGCCAGCAGCTTGGGTCCAGGACAGGTCCGACCCGAGCAGTACTTC.

The chain links TRBV7-2 to TRBJ1-4, with D possibly matching TRBD1 (5 bases). V was shortened by 5 bases and J by 3 bases, with 19 bases between the two germline ends. The CDR3 length is 17 residues. Per germline, CDR1 SGHTA and CDR2 FQGNSA. CDR3 coding DNA: TGTGCCAGCAGCCGATACTCCCGACAGACGGCTAATGAAAAACTGTTTTTT. Translating it yields CASSRYSRQTANEKLFF.

This clone was counted a few times. This CDR3 is CASSQVESSSYEQYF. CDR3 in DNA: TGTGCCAGCAGCCAGGTCGAGTCATCCTCCTACGAGCAGTACTTC. This chain links TRBV4-2 with TRBJ2-7; D remains unclear. CDR1 is LGHNA, CDR2 YNFKEQ, per germline. This CDR3 has 15 amino acids. Trimming took off 3 bases at V and 0 bases at J, with 12 bases between the two ends.

The rearrangement uses TRBV6-5 and TRBJ2-1, with 7 bases fitting TRBD2. With V trimmed by 7 bases and J by 4 bases, 7 bases remained unmatched. CDR3 size: 14 residues. The germline gives CDR1 MNHEY, CDR2 SVGAGI. The CDR3 bases are TGTGCCAGCACCCTGGGCGGGGGTTACAATGAGCAGTTCTTC. Encoded protein: CASTLGGGYNEQFF.

This clone has only a few counts. This same CDR3 is encoded by further DNA sequences in the sample. This rearrangement joins TRBV7-6 to TRBJ1-5; a weak D match, TRBD1 (6 bases). This CDR3 is built from 15 residues. Trimming removed 1 base at V and 4 bases at J, with 11 bases between. Germline CDR1 and CDR2: SGHVS and FNYEAQ. The CDR3 DNA sequence: TGTGCCAGCAGCTTAGTGGGGGCCGGGAATCAGCCCCAGCATTTT. Translated: CASSLVGAGNQPQHF.

The rearrangement joins TRBV25-1 to TRBJ1-1; D not certain. The CDR3 has 12 residues. Looked up from germline, CDR1 is MGHDK and CDR2 is SYGVNS. The V and J ends lost 6 bases and 2 bases respectively, with 7 bases between them. The chain's CDR3 is CASRPGNTEAFF. The CDR3 nucleotides read TGTGCCAGCAGACCAGGAAACACTGAAGCTTTCTTT.

This clone was detected only a few times. The chain combines TRBV4-2 with TRBJ2-5; 8 bases are a match to TRBD1. The length of the CDR3 is 15 residues. The V and J ends lost 0 bases and 9 bases, in that order; junction bases with no gene match: 9. Germline assignment: CDR1 LGHNA and CDR2 YNFKEQ. In nucleotides, the CDR3 is TGTGCCAGCAGCCAAGATACAGGGGGTGTAGGGGCCCAGTACTTC. The encoded protein is CASSQDTGGVGAQYF.

This clone was observed once. This chain uses TRBV27 with TRBJ2-1; D remains ambiguous. Trimming removed 6 bases at V and 2 bases at J, with 8 bases between. Germline V gene sequence: CDR1 MNHEY, CDR2 SMNVEV (reference sequence). The CDR3 sequence is 13 residues long. CDR3: CASSLYPYNEQFF. In DNA form, the CDR3 reads TGTGCCAGCAGCCTCTACCCCTACAATGAGCAGTTCTTC.

The rearrangement uses TRBV2 and TRBJ2-1, with 11 bases fitting TRBD2. The V gene's germline CDR1 is SNHLY and CDR2 FYNNEI. Trimming removed 7 bases from V and 4 bases from J; junction bases left unmatched: 9. This CDR3 region has 16 residues. This chain's CDR3 is CASTPPSGRWYNEQFF. The CDR3 bases are TGTGCCAGCACCCCCCCTAGCGGGAGGTGGTACAATGAGCAGTTCTTC.

This rearrangement joins TRBV6-1 to TRBJ2-7; D remains unclear. The CDR3 is made up of 12 amino acids. Trimming pared 5 bases from V and 3 bases from J, leaving 8 bases between. Germline-derived CDR1 and CDR2 are MNHNS and SASEGT. CDR3 loop: CASSRSYYEQYF. The CDR3 DNA reads TGTGCCAGCAGTCGTTCCTACTACGAGCAGTACTTC.